This TCR beta chain originates from a study of cytomegalovirus exposure and HLA in healthy donors. Study-level information: Unique TCR beta sequences numbering about 100 million came from approximately 180 million T cells in an earlier analysis.

CDR1 and CDR2 (germline): SGHAT, FQDESV (reference sequence). The CDR3 is 13 amino acids. V gave up 6 bases and J gave up 4 bases, with 12 bases separating them. A word on this clone: The antigen remains unidentified.

Points from the study as a whole: CMV serostatus stood as the only immune exposure information on hand. A prior analysis recorded that most TCR beta V segments were productive about 87% or about 30% of the time.

PCR involved 60 Vbeta and 13 Jbeta primers. TCRdb's table, derived via immunoSEQ multiplex PCR, lists solely in-frame clones and lacks some. The sample includes under 200,000 clones, about four fifths of them seen just once. The chain has TRBV11-1 and TRBJ2-5, with D possibly TRBD2 on 7 matching bases. The clonotype comes from a male donor in good health and CMV-seropositive. The specimen sequenced was PBMCs. CDR3 amino acids: CASRGGRGETQYF. CDR3 in DNA: TGTGCCAGCAGGGGGGGGCGCGGAGAGACCCAGTACTTC. The variable domain in full, with the rest retrieved from reference TRBV11-1 and TRBJ2-5, is EAEVAQSPRYKITEKSQAVAFWCDPISGHATLYWYRQILGQGPELLVQFQDESVVDDSQLPKDRFSAERLKGVDSTLKIQPAELGDSAMYLCASRGGRGETQYFGPGTRLLVL.